This is a list of T cell receptor beta chains from one sample in a study of shared clonotypes between healthy human individuals. Libraries were prepared by immunoSEQ multiplex PCR; TCRdb keeps only in-frame clonotypes and omits some of them. The table includes 2.5 million or so clones, roughly 92% detected once. Sequenced material: naive CD4+ T cells sorted from blood. The receptors stem from a young man in good health. The CDR3 runs from the conserved cysteine through the conserved F or W. A D gene is named only where the DNA matches it firmly. Only some rows state a clone size, as once, few, many or a class for expanded clones.

>TRBV19|-|TRBJ1-5|-
CASQPYSNQPQHF
TGTGCCAGCCAGCCTTATAGCAATCAGCCCCAGCATTTT
>TRBV6-5|-|TRBJ2-2|-
CASSYLGTTGELFF
TGTGCCAGCAGTTACCTGGGAACAACCGGGGAGCTGTTTTTT
>TRBV11-3|TRBD1|TRBJ2-2|few
CASSRQGATGELFF
TGTGCCAGCAGCCGACAGGGGGCAACCGGGGAGCTGTTTTTT
>TRBV7-2|TRBD1|TRBJ2-1|-
CASSPRGQGAYNEQFF
TGTGCCAGCAGCCCTCGGGGACAGGGGGCGTACAATGAGCAGTTCTTC
>TRBV5-1|TRBD2|TRBJ2-5|-
CASSSGGLAGETQYF
TGCGCCAGCAGCTCAGGGGGACTAGCCGGGGAGACCCAGTACTTC
>TRBV28|TRBD1|TRBJ1-6|once
CASSSQGAGGPLHF
TGTGCCAGCAGTTCGCAGGGGGCCGGTGGACCCCTCCACTTT
>TRBV27|TRBD1|TRBJ1-1|-
CASSFSDRGQYTEAFF
TGTGCCAGCAGTTTCTCCGACAGGGGGCAATATACTGAAGCTTTCTTT
>TRBV18|TRBD1|TRBJ2-7|few
CASSPLQGAYEQYF
TGTGCCAGCTCACCGCTACAGGGGGCCTACGAGCAGTACTTC
>TRBV19|-|TRBJ1-5|-
CASSMEGPNQPQHF
TGTGCCAGTAGTATGGAGGGTCCCAATCAGCCCCAGCATTTT
>TRBV15|-|TRBJ2-3|-
CATSRSGHTDTQYF
TGTGCCACCAGCCGATCGGGCCACACAGATACGCAGTATTTT
>TRBV7-9|-|TRBJ1-2|-
CASSLARGFYYGYTF
TGTGCCAGCAGCTTAGCGCGAGGGTTTTACTATGGCTACACCTTC
>TRBV7-2|-|TRBJ2-7|-
CASTPIQGPVGEQYF
TGTGCCAGCACCCCGATACAGGGACCAGTGGGCGAGCAGTACTTC
>TRBV13|-|TRBJ2-7|-
CASSLGRNEQYF
TGTGCCAGCAGCTTAGGCCGGAACGAGCAGTACTTC
>TRBV6-5|-|TRBJ1-4|-
CASRGIEKLFF
TGTGCCAGCAGGGGTATTGAAAAACTGTTTTTT
>TRBV30|-|TRBJ1-2|-
CAWSVGEGYTF
TGTGCCTGGAGTGTTGGTGAGGGCTACACCTTC
>TRBV10-3|-|TRBJ2-3|-
CAISGLAMDTDTQYF
TGTGCCATCAGTGGGTTAGCGATGGACACAGATACGCAGTATTTT
>TRBV5-6|-|TRBJ1-1|-
CASSPQGSTEAFF
TGTGCCAGCAGCCCGCAGGGTTCTACTGAAGCTTTCTTT
>TRBV11-2|-|TRBJ2-7|-
CASSSRPMQVSYEQYF
TGTGCCAGCAGCTCCCGCCCCATGCAGGTCTCCTACGAGCAGTACTTC
>TRBV5-6|TRBD1|TRBJ1-2|-
CASTRALTGGTYGYTF
TGTGCCAGCACCCGAGCCCTGACAGGGGGAACCTATGGCTACACCTTC
>TRBV30|-|TRBJ2-2|-
CAWGTSPGELFF
TGTGCCTGGGGCACTAGCCCCGGGGAGCTGTTTTTT
>TRBV18|TRBD1|TRBJ1-6|-
CASSPAAQGVNSPLHF
TGTGCCAGCTCACCAGCTGCTCAGGGGGTCAATTCACCCCTCCACTTT
>TRBV2|-|TRBJ1-2|-
CASMSFYGYTF
TGTGCCAGCATGAGTTTCTATGGCTACACCTTC
>TRBV5-4|-|TRBJ1-1|-
CASSLTGDTEAFF
TGTGCCAGCAGCTTGACTGGGGACACTGAAGCTTTCTTT
>TRBV5-1|-|TRBJ1-1|-
CASSSPVGVPMNTEAFF
TGCGCCAGCAGCTCCCCGGTGGGAGTCCCCATGAACACTGAAGCTTTCTTT
>TRBV5-1|-|TRBJ1-2|-
CASHISVPVQSAGYTF
TGCGCCAGCCACATCTCGGTCCCGGTCCAGAGCGCGGGCTACACCTTC
>TRBV19|-|TRBJ1-1|-
CASSIDRLNTEAFF
TGTGCCAGTAGTATTGACAGATTGAACACTGAAGCTTTCTTT
>TRBV6-5|-|TRBJ2-3|-
CASSQGRRADTQYF
TGTGCCAGCAGCCAGGGCCGCAGGGCAGATACGCAGTATTTT
>TRBV18|-|TRBJ2-1|-
CASSPTVGVAVSYNEQFF
TGTGCCAGCTCACCGACAGTTGGGGTAGCGGTCTCCTACAATGAGCAGTTCTTC
>TRBV5-1|-|TRBJ2-3|-
CASSLSRVDTQYF
TGCGCCAGCAGCTTGAGCCGGGTAGATACGCAGTATTTT
>TRBV6-5|-|TRBJ1-3|once
CASSAADTIYF
TGTGCCAGCAGCGCGGCGGACACCATATATTTT
>TRBV10-3|TRBD2|TRBJ2-1|-
CAVGTGGDEQFF
TGTGCCGTTGGGACGGGAGGGGATGAGCAGTTCTTC
>TRBV19|-|TRBJ2-2|few
CASTGRTGELFF
TGTGCCAGTACAGGAAGGACCGGGGAGCTGTTTTTT
>TRBV6-5|TRBD1|TRBJ1-3|-
CASSYSSGGPGNTIYF
TGTGCCAGCAGTTACTCATCAGGGGGTCCTGGAAACACCATATATTTT
>TRBV7-8|-|TRBJ1-5|few
CASSLGGQPQHF
TGTGCCAGCAGCTTAGGAGGTCAGCCCCAGCATTTT
>TRBV5-4|TRBD1|TRBJ2-2|-
CASSLGQGNTGELFF
TGTGCCAGCAGCCTAGGACAGGGGAACACCGGGGAGCTGTTTTTT
>TRBV4-1|-|TRBJ1-1|-
CASSQERGRTEAFF
TGCGCCAGCAGCCAAGAACGGGGGCGAACTGAAGCTTTCTTT
>TRBV7-9|-|TRBJ1-1|few
CASSFGMNTEAFF
TGTGCCAGCAGCTTCGGGATGAACACTGAAGCTTTCTTT
>TRBV11-2|TRBD2|TRBJ2-2|-
CASSSRLAGYTGELFF
TGTGCCAGCAGCTCGCGACTAGCGGGATACACCGGGGAGCTGTTTTTT
>TRBV19|-|TRBJ1-5|-
CASSIVGSNQPQHF
TGTGCCAGTAGTATAGTCGGTAGCAATCAGCCCCAGCATTTT
>TRBV6-5|-|TRBJ2-6|once
CASSSLSSGANVLTF
TGTGCCAGCAGTTCCCTTAGCTCTGGGGCCAACGTCCTGACTTTC
>TRBV7-9|TRBD2|TRBJ2-5|once
CASSFTGISGRAGTQYF
TGTGCCAGCAGTTTTACCGGGATTAGCGGGAGGGCCGGGACCCAGTACTTC
>TRBV5-1|-|TRBJ2-2|-
CASSPDLPNTGELFF
TGCGCCAGCAGCCCGGATCTCCCAAACACCGGGGAGCTGTTTTTT
>TRBV15|-|TRBJ2-3|-
CATSRRLDFPSTDTQYF
TGTGCCACCAGCAGGAGACTGGACTTTCCCTCCACAGATACGCAGTATTTT
>TRBV9|-|TRBJ2-5|-
CASSVGVRGGQETQYF
TGTGCCAGCAGCGTAGGGGTCCGGGGAGGCCAAGAGACCCAGTACTTC
>TRBV27|TRBD1|TRBJ1-4|-
CASSLRGTTNEKLFF
TGTGCCAGCAGTCTCAGGGGGACAACTAATGAAAAACTGTTTTTT
>TRBV30|-|TRBJ1-1|few
CASGGNTEAFF
TGTGCCTCCGGGGGGAACACTGAAGCTTTCTTT
>TRBV30|-|TRBJ2-1|once
CAWRGRGGPRNEQFF
TGTGCCTGGAGGGGCAGGGGGGGCCCTAGGAATGAGCAGTTCTTC
>TRBV27|-|TRBJ2-1|-
CASTHTGGRSYNEQFF
TGTGCCAGCACTCACACCGGGGGGCGCTCCTACAATGAGCAGTTCTTC
>TRBV27|-|TRBJ1-5|-
CASSFRVDQPQHF
TGTGCCAGCAGTTTCAGGGTGGATCAGCCCCAGCATTTT
>TRBV7-8|TRBD1|TRBJ1-6|-
CASSWRDSNSPLHF
TGTGCCAGCAGCTGGCGGGACAGTAATTCACCCCTCCACTTT
>TRBV19|-|TRBJ2-2|-
CASSMAGVTGELFF
TGTGCCAGTAGTATGGCAGGGGTCACCGGGGAGCTGTTTTTT
>TRBV14|TRBD2|TRBJ2-7|-
CASSRWGGTGVEQYF
TGTGCCAGCAGCCGTTGGGGGGGGACGGGAGTCGAGCAGTACTTC
>TRBV6-1|TRBD2|TRBJ2-7|once
CASSEAPGGGNYEQYF
TGTGCCAGCAGTGAAGCCCCGGGGGGGGGCAACTACGAGCAGTACTTC
>TRBV2|-|TRBJ1-4|-
CASRSAWSPAAEKLFF
TGTGCCAGCAGATCCGCCTGGTCGCCCGCTGCTGAAAAACTGTTTTTT
>TRBV6-5|TRBD1|TRBJ1-2|-
CASTTGTGRDYGYTF
TGTGCCAGCACCACCGGGACAGGGAGGGACTATGGCTACACCTTC
>TRBV10-3|TRBD1|TRBJ1-5|-
CAISSQGGGNQPQHF
TGTGCCATCAGTTCACAGGGGGGTGGCAATCAGCCCCAGCATTTT
>TRBV27|-|TRBJ2-1|-
CASTDSRVPGGHEQFF
TGTGCCAGCACCGACAGCCGTGTCCCCGGGGGTCATGAGCAGTTCTTC
>TRBV7-6|-|TRBJ2-1|-
CASSLPGAAYNEQFF
TGTGCCAGCAGCCTACCTGGGGCGGCCTACAATGAGCAGTTCTTC
>TRBV6-1|-|TRBJ2-5|-
CASSEVGGSQETQYF
TGTGCCAGCAGTGAGGTGGGGGGCTCCCAAGAGACCCAGTACTTC
>TRBV5-5|TRBD1|TRBJ1-5|-
CASTLDDRGNQPQHF
TGTGCCAGCACCCTAGACGACAGGGGAAATCAGCCCCAGCATTTT